This entry concerns a single T cell receptor (beta chain). Its antigen is unknown. The data were obtained in a study of T cell repertoires in cytomegalovirus infection. About the research overall: Well-studied HLA-B-restricted CMV epitopes were used in the study alongside recently identified HLA-C-restricted ones. From public TCR beta signatures came an indication of both CMV infection and matching HLA type. The study's findings and limits: Cumulative public TCR beta family frequency identified CMV carriers with the relevant HLA. HLA-C-restricted, CMV-specific TCR beta clonotypes were dominant ex vivo.

TCRdb itself ran the reads through MiXCR, one entry per CDR3 protein. This table has some 700,000 distinct CDR3 sequences, around a third appearing once. The trim removed 10 bases at V and 3 bases at J, leaving 5 bases unmatched. In germline, CDR1 is SGHVS, CDR2 FNYEAQ. The CDR3 is 12 residues long. Here the sequenced sample was cultured PBMCs, taken from culture after CMV antigen stimulation. This chain joins TRBV7-6 and TRBJ2-5; 7 bases are shared with TRBD1. This receptor was obtained from a human donor in good health (CMV status not recorded). Some clones in this sample may be carry-over from other donors' samples. This CDR3 reads CATEDREETQYF. The CDR3, as DNA: TGTGCCACCGAAGACAGGGAAGAGACCCAGTACTTC.